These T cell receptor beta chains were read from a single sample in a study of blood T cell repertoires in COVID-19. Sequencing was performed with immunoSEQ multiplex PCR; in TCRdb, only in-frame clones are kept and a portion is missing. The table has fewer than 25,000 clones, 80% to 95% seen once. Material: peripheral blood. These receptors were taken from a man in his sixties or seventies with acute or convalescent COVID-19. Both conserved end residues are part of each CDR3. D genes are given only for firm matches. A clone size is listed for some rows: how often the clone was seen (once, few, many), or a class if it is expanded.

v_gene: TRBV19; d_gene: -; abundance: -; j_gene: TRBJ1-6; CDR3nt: TGTGCCAGTAGTATAGGTTACAGGGATTCACCCCTCCACTTT; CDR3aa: CASSIGYRDSPLHF
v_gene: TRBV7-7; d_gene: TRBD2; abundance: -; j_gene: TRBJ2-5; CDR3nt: TGTGCCAGCAGCCCTAGCGGGGGGGCCCAAGAGACCCAGTACTTC; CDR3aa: CASSPSGGAQETQYF
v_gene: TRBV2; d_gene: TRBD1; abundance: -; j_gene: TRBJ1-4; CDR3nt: TGTGCCAGCAGCCCAGGGGGCAGCGGAAAACTGTTTTTT; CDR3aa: CASSPGGSGKLFF
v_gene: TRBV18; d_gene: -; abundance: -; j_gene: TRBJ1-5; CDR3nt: TGTGCCAGCTCGGACAGTAGCAATCAGCCCCAGCATTTT; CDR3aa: CASSDSSNQPQHF
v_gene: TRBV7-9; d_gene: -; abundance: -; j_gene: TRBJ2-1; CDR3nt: TGTGCCAGCAGCTTAGCGGGGCGAACCGCTTACAATGAGCAGTTCTTC; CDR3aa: CASSLAGRTAYNEQFF
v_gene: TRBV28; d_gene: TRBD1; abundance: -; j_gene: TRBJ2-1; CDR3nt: TGTGCCAGCAGTGCTGGACAGGGCAATATCGTCAATGAGCAGTTCTTC; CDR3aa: CASSAGQGNIVNEQFF
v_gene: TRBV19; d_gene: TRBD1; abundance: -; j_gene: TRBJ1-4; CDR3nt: TGTGCCGGCAGGACAGGGGATGAAAAACTGTTTTTT; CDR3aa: CAGRTGDEKLFF
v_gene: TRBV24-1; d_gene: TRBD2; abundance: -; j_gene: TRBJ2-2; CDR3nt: TGTGCCACCAGCGCTTACACAGCGGGAGCCCCGGGCACCGGGGAGCTGTTTTTT; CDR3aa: CATSAYTAGAPGTGELFF
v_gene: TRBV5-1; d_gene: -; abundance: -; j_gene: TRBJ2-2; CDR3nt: TGCGCCAGCAGCTTGTGGGCCAAGGACACCGGGGAGCTGTTTTTT; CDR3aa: CASSLWAKDTGELFF
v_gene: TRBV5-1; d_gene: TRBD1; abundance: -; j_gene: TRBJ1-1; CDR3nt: TGCGCCAGCAGCGGGCGGACAGGGGGCTTGAACACTGAAGCTTTCTTT; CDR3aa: CASSGRTGGLNTEAFF
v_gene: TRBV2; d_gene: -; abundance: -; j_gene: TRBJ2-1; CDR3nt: TGTGCCAGCAGTGAAGCGCCGCAGGAGGGTGAGCAGTTCTTC; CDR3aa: CASSEAPQEGEQFF
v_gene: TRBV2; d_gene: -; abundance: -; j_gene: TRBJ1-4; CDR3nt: TGTGCCAGCAGTGACAGGGTGGGAAAACTGTTTTTT; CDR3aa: CASSDRVGKLFF
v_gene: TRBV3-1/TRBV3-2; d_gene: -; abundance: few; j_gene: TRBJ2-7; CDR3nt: TGTGCCAGCAGCCAAGGGGCAGGAAACGAGCAGTACTTC; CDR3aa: CASSQGAGNEQYF
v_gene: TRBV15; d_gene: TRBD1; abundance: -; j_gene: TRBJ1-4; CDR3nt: TGTGCCACCGGCCGGAGGACAGGGGAGGGTGAAAAACTGTTTTTT; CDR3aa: CATGRRTGEGEKLFF
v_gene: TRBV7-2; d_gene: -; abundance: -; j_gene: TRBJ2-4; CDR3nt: TGTGCCAGCAGCTTAGGGGTGGGCCTAGCCAAAAACATTCAGTACTTC; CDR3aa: CASSLGVGLAKNIQYF
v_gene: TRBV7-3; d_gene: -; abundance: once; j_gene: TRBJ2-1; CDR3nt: TGTGCCAGCAACCCCGGCATGCCGGGTTCCAATGAGCAGTTCTTC; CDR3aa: CASNPGMPGSNEQFF
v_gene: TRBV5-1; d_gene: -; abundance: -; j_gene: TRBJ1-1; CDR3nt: TGCGCCAGCAGCCTGGGGGGGCCGGGCACTGAAGCTTTCTTT; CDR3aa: CASSLGGPGTEAFF
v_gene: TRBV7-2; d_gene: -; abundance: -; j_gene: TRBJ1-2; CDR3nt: TGTGCCAGCAGCCCCCTGGCCAGGGTCGATGGCTACACCTTC; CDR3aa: CASSPLARVDGYTF
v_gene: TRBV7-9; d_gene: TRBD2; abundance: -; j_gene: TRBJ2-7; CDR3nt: TGTGCCAGCAGCCGTGGGGGACTACCCTACGAGCAGTACTTC; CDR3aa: CASSRGGLPYEQYF
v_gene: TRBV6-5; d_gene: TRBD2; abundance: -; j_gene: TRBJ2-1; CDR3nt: TGTGCCAGCAGCCCCCCCGGACTAGCGGTCTATGAGCAGTTCTTC; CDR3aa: CASSPPGLAVYEQFF
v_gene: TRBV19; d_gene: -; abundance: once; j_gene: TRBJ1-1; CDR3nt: TGTGCCAGTAGACCCCTCGGGGAATCGAACACTGAAGCTTTCTTT; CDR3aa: CASRPLGESNTEAFF
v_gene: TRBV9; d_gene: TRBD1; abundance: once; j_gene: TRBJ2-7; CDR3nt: TGTGCCAGCAGCACCCGAAGGACAGGGTTTAGGTCCTACGAGCAGTACTTC; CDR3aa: CASSTRRTGFRSYEQYF
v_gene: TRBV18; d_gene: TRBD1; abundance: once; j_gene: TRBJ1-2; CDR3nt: TGTGCCAGCTCGCCGGGACAGGGACTCTATGGCTACACCTTC; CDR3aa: CASSPGQGLYGYTF
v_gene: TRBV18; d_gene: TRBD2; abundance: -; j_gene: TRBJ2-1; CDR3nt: TGTGCCAGCTCACCTAGGACTAGCGGGGGGGTCTACAATGAGCAGTTCTTC; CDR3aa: CASSPRTSGGVYNEQFF
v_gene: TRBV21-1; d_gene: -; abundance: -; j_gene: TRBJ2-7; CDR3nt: TGTGCCAGCAGCCGGGAGCAGTACTTC; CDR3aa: CASSREQYF
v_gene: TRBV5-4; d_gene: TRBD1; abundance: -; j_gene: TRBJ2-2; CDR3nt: TGTGCCAGCAGCCCCCCCCCTGGTGGCAGGGGGACGAACACCGGGGAGCTGTTTTTT; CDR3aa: CASSPPPGGRGTNTGELFF
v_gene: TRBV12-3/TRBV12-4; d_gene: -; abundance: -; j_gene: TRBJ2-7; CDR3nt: TGTGCCAAGTCTTCTGGGGGCCTCTACGAGCAGTACTTC; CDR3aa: CAKSSGGLYEQYF
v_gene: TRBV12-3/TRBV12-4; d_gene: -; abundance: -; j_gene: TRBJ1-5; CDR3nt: TGTGCCAGCAGTTTTGGCGGGGGTACGCCCCAGCATTTT; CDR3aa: CASSFGGGTPQHF
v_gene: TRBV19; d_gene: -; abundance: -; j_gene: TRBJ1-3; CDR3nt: TGTGCCAGTAGCCGTAAGAGAGTCTCTGGAAACACCATATATTTT; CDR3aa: CASSRKRVSGNTIYF
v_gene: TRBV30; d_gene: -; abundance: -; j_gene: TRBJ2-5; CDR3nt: TGTGCCTGGGGCCCGTCGGAGACCCAGTACTTC; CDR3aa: CAWGPSETQYF
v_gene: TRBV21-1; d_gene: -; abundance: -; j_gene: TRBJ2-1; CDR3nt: TGTGCCAGCAGCAACACGACAGGGTTTAATGAGCAGTTCTTC; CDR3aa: CASSNTTGFNEQFF
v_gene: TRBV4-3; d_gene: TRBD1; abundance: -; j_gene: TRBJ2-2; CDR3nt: TGCGCCAGCAGCCAAGGCCCCTCCGGGACAGGGAAGACCGGGGAGCTGTTTTTT; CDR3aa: CASSQGPSGTGKTGELFF
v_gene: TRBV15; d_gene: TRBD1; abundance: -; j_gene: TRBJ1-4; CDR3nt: TGTGCCACCAGCCCAAGGACAGGGGATAGTGGAAAACTGTTTTTT; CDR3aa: CATSPRTGDSGKLFF
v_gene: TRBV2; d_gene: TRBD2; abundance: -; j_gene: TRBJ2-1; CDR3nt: TGTGCCAGCAGTGGTAAGCCGGGACTATACAATGAGCAGTTCTTC; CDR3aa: CASSGKPGLYNEQFF
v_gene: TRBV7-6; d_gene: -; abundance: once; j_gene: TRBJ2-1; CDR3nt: TGTGCCAGCAGCTCCCGCGGGACGAATGAGCAGTTCTTC; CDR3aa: CASSSRGTNEQFF
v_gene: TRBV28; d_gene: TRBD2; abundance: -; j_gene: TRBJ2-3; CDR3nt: TGTGCCAGCAGTTTTAGCGCGGGGGGCGGCGGAGATACGCAGTATTTT; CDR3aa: CASSFSAGGGGDTQYF
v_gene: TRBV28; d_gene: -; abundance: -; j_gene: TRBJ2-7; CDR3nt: TGTGCCACACAGGAGAACTACGAGCAGTACTTC; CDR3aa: CATQENYEQYF
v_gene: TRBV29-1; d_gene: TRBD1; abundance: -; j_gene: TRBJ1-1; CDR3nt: TGCAGCGTTGATTCAGGGGGCAATACTGAAGCTTTCTTT; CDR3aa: CSVDSGGNTEAFF
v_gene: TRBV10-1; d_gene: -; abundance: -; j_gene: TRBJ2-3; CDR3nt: TGCGCCAGCAGTGTACAAGGGGGTCCAGATACGCAGTATTTT; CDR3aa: CASSVQGGPDTQYF
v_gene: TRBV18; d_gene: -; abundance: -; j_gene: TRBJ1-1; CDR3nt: TGTGCCAGCTCATCACAACAGAACACTGAAGCTTTCTTT; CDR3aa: CASSSQQNTEAFF
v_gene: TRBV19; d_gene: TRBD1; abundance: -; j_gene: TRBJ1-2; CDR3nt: TGTGCCAGTAGTGTGGACAGGGGGCACAGCTATGGCTACACCTTC; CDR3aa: CASSVDRGHSYGYTF
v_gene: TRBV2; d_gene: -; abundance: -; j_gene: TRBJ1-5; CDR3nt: TGTGCCAGCAGAAAGGGGGACCTCAGCAATCAGCCCCAGCATTTT; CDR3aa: CASRKGDLSNQPQHF
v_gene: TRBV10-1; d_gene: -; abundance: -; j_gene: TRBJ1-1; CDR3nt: TGCGCCAGCAGTGATCCCGGTAACACTGAAGCTTTCTTT; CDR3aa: CASSDPGNTEAFF
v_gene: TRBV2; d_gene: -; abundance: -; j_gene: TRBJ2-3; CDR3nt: TGTGCCAGCAGTGCTGAGCGCACAGATACGCAGTATTTT; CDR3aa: CASSAERTDTQYF
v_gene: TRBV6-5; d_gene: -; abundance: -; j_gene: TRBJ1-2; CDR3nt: TGTGCCAGCAATCCCGCAGGGCCTAGTGAGGGCTACACCTTC; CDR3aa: CASNPAGPSEGYTF
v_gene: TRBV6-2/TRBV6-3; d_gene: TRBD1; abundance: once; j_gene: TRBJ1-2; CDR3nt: TGTGCCAGCAGTTACCAGACAGGGAGTGGCTACACCTTC; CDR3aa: CASSYQTGSGYTF
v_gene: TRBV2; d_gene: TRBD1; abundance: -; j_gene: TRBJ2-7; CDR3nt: TGTGCCAGCAGACCCGGGACAGGGCCTAATTACGAGCAGTACTTC; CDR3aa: CASRPGTGPNYEQYF
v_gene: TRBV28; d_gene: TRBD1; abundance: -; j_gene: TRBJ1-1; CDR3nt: TGTGCCAGCAGTCGAACGACAGGGTTAGGAGCTGAAGCTTTCTTT; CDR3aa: CASSRTTGLGAEAFF
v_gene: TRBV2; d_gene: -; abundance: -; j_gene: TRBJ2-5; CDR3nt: TGTGCCAGCAGCAGGGTGACGGAGACCCAGTACTTC; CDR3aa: CASSRVTETQYF
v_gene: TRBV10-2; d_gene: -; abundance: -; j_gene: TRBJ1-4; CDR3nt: TGCGCCAGCAGTGACAGACAGCGAAGCTCTTCAACTAATGAAAAACTGTTTTTT; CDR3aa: CASSDRQRSSSTNEKLFF